The following is a T cell receptor (beta chain) sequence with its context. Its target antigen remains unknown. Base qualities are not provided; no much larger clone lies one nucleotide away. This entry belongs to a study of radiotherapy plus CTLA-4 blockade in lung cancer (dated by TCRdb to 2017 to 2018). Regarding the research as a whole: Among enrolled patients, about 17% had an objective response and about 30% reached disease control.

Clipping removes 6 bases from V and 4 bases from J, with 8 as the unmatched junction base count. For CDR1 and CDR2, the germline V gene lists ENHRY and SYGVKD. The CDR3 starts with the cysteine, ends with the phenylalanine, and has 15 residues. CDR3 DNA only is kept here, 45 bases in frame from base 1. The study tested focal radiation therapy combined with CTLA-4 blockade (ipilimumab) in patients with chemo-refractory metastatic non-small-cell lung cancer. Preparation of the library involved the immunoSEQ multiplex PCR assay. TCRdb holds this immuneACCESS table with in-frame rearrangements only. Some clones are missing; in checked studies, unresolved V genes explain under half, and the rest has no known cause. For this sample there are around 95,000 clones; 80% to 90% appear just once. Roughly 0.84% of the sample is taken by the ten largest. The research as a whole found: The strongest predictors of response, as reported, were early dynamic changes in blood T cell clones along with a rise in serum interferon-beta after radiation. After treatment with radiotherapy and ipilimumab, TCR clones that originated in tumors expanded in peripheral blood.

The sample in question was peripheral blood, obtained from a patient treated with radiotherapy plus ipilimumab. The TCR sequence derives from a human donor with non-small cell lung cancer who had stable disease on radiotherapy plus ipilimumab. The chain uses TRBV10-3 and TRBJ2-1, with 8 middle bases fitting TRBD2. The base sequence is TGTGCCATCAGCGCTCCAGCGGGGGCTTACAATGAGCAGTTCTTC. Its protein reads: CAISAPAGAYNEQFF.